These 16 T cell receptor beta chains came from one sample sequenced in a study of blood T cells in healthy people across ages. Sample-barcoded 5' priming and a J-beta primer mix drove a second PCR of about 7 to 12 cycles. A single record per CDR3 protein comes from TCRdb applying MiXCR to the 5' RACE reads. Of 800,000 to 950,000 distinct CDR3 sequences detected, under 40% appear once; the ten largest clones hold over 10%. Sequences were obtained from blood. These receptors originate from a man aged 18 to 29 in good health.

The sample holds a few counts of this clonotype. This chain uses TRBV20-1 with TRBJ1-5, with 7 bases lining up with TRBD1. V lost 4 bases to trimming and J lost 3 bases; unmatched junction nucleotides: 3. CDR3 length: 13 amino acids. From germline, CDR1 is DFQATT and CDR2 SNEGSKA (reference sequence). CDR3: CSAKTGLNQPQHF. CDR3 in DNA: TGCAGTGCTAAGACAGGGCTCAATCAGCCCCAGCATTTT.

The chain's CDR3 is CASNPRGGANTEAFF. CDR3 nucleotides: TGTGCCAGCAACCCCAGGGGGGGGGCCAACACTGAAGCTTTCTTT. The gene calls are TRBV2 and TRBJ1-1; 7 bases align to TRBD1. Germline-derived CDR1 and CDR2 are SNHLY and FYNNEI. The junction had 10 bases not matched to a gene; V was cut back by 7 bases and J by 2 bases. The CDR3 consists of 15 residues.

As concerns this clonotype: This could be a read error, since a much larger clone is one nucleotide away. This CDR3 reads CASSLNSGEETQFF. In nucleotides, the CDR3 is TGTGCCAGCAGCCTCAATTCAGGGGAGGAGACCCAGTTCTTC. The chain has TRBV3-1 and TRBJ2-1; D is perhaps TRBD1 or TRBD2 (6 bases each). V was trimmed by 4 bases and J by 13 bases, leaving 20 bases between them. Germline CDR1 reads LGHDT; CDR2 reads YNNKEL (reference sequence). CDR3 length: 14 residues.

The chain carries TRBV7-9 and TRBJ1-4; TRBD1 agrees at 8 bases. The CDR3 has 17 residues. Germline V gene sequence: CDR1 SEHNR, CDR2 FQNEAQ (reference sequence). V lost 3 bases and J lost 4; bases outside the gene matches: 10. CDR3 amino acids: CASSLSPGGRNNEKLFF. The CDR3 DNA reads as TGTGCCAGCAGCTTGTCGCCAGGGGGCCGTAATAATGAAAAACTGTTTTTT.

In its sample, this clonotype was seen many times. The CDR3 DNA is TGCAGTGCTCCGACCCCCGGGAACTACTACGAGCAGTACTTC. Amino acid sequence: CSAPTPGNYYEQYF. The chain is built from TRBV20-1 and TRBJ2-7; TRBD2 is a possible D gene (5 bases). Trimming cost V 5 bases and J 3 bases, with 17 bases left between them. CDR1 DFQATT and CDR2 SNEGSKA come from the germline V gene (reference sequence). The CDR3 sequence is 14 residues long.

The chain has TRBV12-3 or TRBV12-4 and TRBJ2-1, with 9 bases lining up with TRBD2. V lost 10 bases to trimming and J lost 8 bases; unmatched junction nucleotides: 12. The CDR3 length is 14 residues. For the CDR3, the DNA is TGTGCCAACTATCTGAATAGCGGGGGCCATGAGCAGTTCTTC. Protein sequence: CANYLNSGGHEQFF.

Note on this clonotype: In this CDR3 the conserved last residue, phenylalanine or tryptophan, is missing, so a read error is likely. The chain uses TRBV4-3 and TRBJ1-1, with D perhaps matching TRBD1 (5 bases). CDR3 size: 16 residues. The V end was cut by 3 bases, the J end by 8 bases, with 22 bases between. CDR1 is LGHNA, CDR2 YSLEER, per germline. CDR3 sequence (DNA): TGCGCCAGCAGCCAGATGGTCGGTTCGAGGGACGCAGAAGCTTTCGTT. It yields the protein CASSQMVGSRDAEAFV.

The chain uses TRBV12-3 or TRBV12-4 and TRBJ2-3, with 14 bases aligning to TRBD2. The trim removed 7 bases at V and 4 bases at J, leaving 13 bases unmatched. The CDR3 covers 18 residues. CDR3 in amino acids: CASTVAATSGGASDTQYF. DNA for the CDR3: TGTGCCAGCACCGTCGCGGCGACTAGCGGGGGGGCTTCAGATACGCAGTATTTT.

This rearrangement joins TRBV9 to TRBJ2-5; possible D gene TRBD2, 6 bases. Germline CDR1 SGDLS, CDR2 YYNGEE. The CDR3 has 17 amino acids. The V end lost 4 bases, the J end lost 2 bases, and 21 bases lay between the germline ends. This chain's CDR3 is CASSLPKLATLQETQYF. DNA of the CDR3: TGTGCCAGCAGCCTTCCGAAACTAGCCACCCTACAAGAGACCCAGTACTTC.

The chain couples TRBV5-1 to TRBJ2-1; the match to TRBD1 covers 8 bases. V shed 0 bases and J 6 bases; nucleotides not matched to a gene: 14. The germline V gene encodes CDR1 SGHRS and CDR2 YFSETQ. This CDR3 region has 18 residues. CDR3 nucleotide sequence: TGCGCCAGCAGCTTGGCCTACGTCTACTCGGACAGGGCCAATGAGCAGTTCTTC. Its protein product is CASSLAYVYSDRANEQFF.

V usage is TRBV30 and J usage is TRBJ2-1; a weak D match, TRBD2 (6 bases). There are 15 residues in the CDR3. Between the trimmed V and J ends, which lost 2 bases and 0 bases, there was a span of 11 bases. Germline loops: CDR1 GTSNPN, CDR2 SVGIG (reference sequence). The CDR3 protein is CAWSPGGSSYNEQFF. CDR3 sequence (DNA): TGTGCCTGGAGTCCTGGGGGGAGCTCCTACAATGAGCAGTTCTTC.

The chain links TRBV10-3 to TRBJ2-5, with TRBD1 matching 7 bases. The CDR3 is made up of 15 amino acids. CDR1 and CDR2 (germline): ENHRY, SYGVKD. Trimming at V came to 0 bases and at J to 2 bases, leaving 3 bases not matched to a gene. CDR3 nucleotide sequence: TGTGCCATCAGTGAGTCGACAGGGAGACAAGAGACCCAGTACTTC. Translation: CAISESTGRQETQYF.

The chain joins TRBV20-1 to TRBJ2-1, with 12 nucleotides matching TRBD2. CDR1 and CDR2 (germline): DFQATT, SNEGSKA (reference sequence). The CDR3 spans 15 residues. The V and J ends lost 6 bases and 7 bases, in that order; junction bases with no gene match: 10. The CDR3 DNA sequence: TGCAGTGCGCTCCCGCGGCTAGCGGGAGGGAATGAGCAGTTCTTC. Amino acid sequence: CSALPRLAGGNEQFF.

The J gene is TRBJ2-3, the V gene TRBV4-3; D perhaps matches TRBD2 (5 bases). Trimming cost V 2 bases and J 4 bases, with 13 bases left between them. This CDR3 is 15 amino acids long. Germline V gene sequence: CDR1 LGHNA, CDR2 YSLEER. In DNA form, the CDR3 reads TGCGCCAGCAGCCAAAATCGACGGCGGGCAGATACGCAGTATTTT. Encoded protein: CASSQNRRRADTQYF.

This clonotype was counted between two and nine times. The CDR3 spells CASILGQGNYNEQFF. For the CDR3, the DNA is TGTGCCAGCATCCTCGGACAGGGGAACTACAATGAGCAGTTCTTC. This sequence joins TRBV12-3 or TRBV12-4 and TRBJ2-1; TRBD1 matches 9 bases. This CDR3 comprises 15 residues. V was clipped by 7 bases and J by 3 bases; unmatched bases: 7.

This chain uses TRBV12-3 or TRBV12-4 with TRBJ1-5; D unresolved. The V end was cut by 5 bases, the J end by 7 bases, with 12 bases between. This CDR3 spans 13 amino acids. The CDR3 reads CASSPAFSQPQHF. CDR3 bases: TGTGCCAGCAGTCCGGCCTTTTCCCAGCCCCAGCATTTT.